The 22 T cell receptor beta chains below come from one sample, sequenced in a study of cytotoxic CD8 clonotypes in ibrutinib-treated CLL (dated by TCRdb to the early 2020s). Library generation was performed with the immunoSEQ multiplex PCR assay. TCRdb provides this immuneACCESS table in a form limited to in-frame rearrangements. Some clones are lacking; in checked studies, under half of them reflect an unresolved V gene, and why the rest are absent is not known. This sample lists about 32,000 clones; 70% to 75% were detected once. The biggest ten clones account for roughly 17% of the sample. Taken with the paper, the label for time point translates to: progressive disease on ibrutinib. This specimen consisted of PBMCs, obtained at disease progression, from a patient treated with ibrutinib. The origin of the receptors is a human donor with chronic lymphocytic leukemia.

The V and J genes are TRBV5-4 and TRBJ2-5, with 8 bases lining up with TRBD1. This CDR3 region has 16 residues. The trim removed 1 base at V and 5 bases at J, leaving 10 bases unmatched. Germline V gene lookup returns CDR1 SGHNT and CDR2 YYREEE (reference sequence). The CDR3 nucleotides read TGTGCCAGCAGCTTGATGTCAGGGGGCTCACGGGAGACCCAGTACTTC. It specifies CASSLMSGGSRETQYF.

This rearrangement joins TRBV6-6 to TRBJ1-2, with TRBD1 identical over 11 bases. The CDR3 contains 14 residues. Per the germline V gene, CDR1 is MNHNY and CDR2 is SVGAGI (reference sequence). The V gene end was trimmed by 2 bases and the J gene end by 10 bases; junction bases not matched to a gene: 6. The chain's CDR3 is CASSYPGTGGVYTF. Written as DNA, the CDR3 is TGTGCCAGCAGTTACCCCGGGACAGGGGGAGTCTACACCTTC.

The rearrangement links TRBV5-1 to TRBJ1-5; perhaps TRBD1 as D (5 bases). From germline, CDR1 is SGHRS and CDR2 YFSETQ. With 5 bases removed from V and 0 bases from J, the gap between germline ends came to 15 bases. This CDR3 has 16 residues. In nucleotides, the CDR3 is TGCGCCAGCAGTGTTGGGGACTATAATAGCAATCAGCCCCAGCATTTT. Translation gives CASSVGDYNSNQPQHF.

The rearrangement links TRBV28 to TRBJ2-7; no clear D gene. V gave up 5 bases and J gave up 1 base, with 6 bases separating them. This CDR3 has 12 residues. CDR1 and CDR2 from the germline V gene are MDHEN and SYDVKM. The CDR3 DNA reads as TGTGCCAGCAGTGTAGGTTCCTACGAGCAGTACTTC. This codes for CASSVGSYEQYF.

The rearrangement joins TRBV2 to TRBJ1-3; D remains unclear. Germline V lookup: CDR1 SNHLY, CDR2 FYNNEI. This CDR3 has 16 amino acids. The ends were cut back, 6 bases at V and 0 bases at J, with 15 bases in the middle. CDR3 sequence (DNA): TGTGCCAGCAGCGAAACCTCCGTCGCCTCTGGAAACACCATATATTTT. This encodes CASSETSVASGNTIYF.

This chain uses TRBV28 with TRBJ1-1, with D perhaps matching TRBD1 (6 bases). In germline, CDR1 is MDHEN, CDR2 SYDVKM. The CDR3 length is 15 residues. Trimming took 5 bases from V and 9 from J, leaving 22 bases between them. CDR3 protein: CASSERRGGVGKAFF. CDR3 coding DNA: TGTGCCAGCAGTGAACGGAGAGGGGGAGTCGGAAAAGCTTTCTTT.

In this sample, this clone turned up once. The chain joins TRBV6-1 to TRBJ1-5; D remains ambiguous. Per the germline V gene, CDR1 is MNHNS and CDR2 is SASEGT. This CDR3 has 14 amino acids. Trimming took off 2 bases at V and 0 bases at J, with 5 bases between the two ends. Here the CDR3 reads CASSERVSNQPQHF. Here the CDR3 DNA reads TGTGCCAGCAGTGAACGGGTTAGCAATCAGCCCCAGCATTTT.

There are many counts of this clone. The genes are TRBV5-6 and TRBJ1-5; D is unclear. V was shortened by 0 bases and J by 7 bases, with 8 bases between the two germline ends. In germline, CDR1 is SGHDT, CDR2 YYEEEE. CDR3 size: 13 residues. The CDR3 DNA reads TGTGCCAGCAGCTTGGACGGGAACCAGCCCCAGCATTTT. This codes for CASSLDGNQPQHF.

The CDR3 sequence: CASSLDEGGAQHF. The CDR3 DNA follows: TGTGCCAGCAGCTTAGATGAGGGGGGGGCCCAGCATTTT. V gene TRBV7-6 combines with J gene TRBJ1-5, with a possible D match to TRBD1 (6 bases). Germline CDR1 and CDR2: SGHVS and FNYEAQ. This CDR3 has 13 amino acids. Trimming left V 1 base short and J 11 bases short, with 12 bases between. Complete variable domain (other parts from reference TRBV7-6 and TRBJ1-5): GAGVSQSPRYKVTKRGQDVALRCDPISGHVSLYWYRQALGQGPEFLTYFNYEAQQDKSGLPNDRFSAERPEGSISTLTIQRTEQRDSAMYRCASSLDEGGAQHFGDGTRLSIL.

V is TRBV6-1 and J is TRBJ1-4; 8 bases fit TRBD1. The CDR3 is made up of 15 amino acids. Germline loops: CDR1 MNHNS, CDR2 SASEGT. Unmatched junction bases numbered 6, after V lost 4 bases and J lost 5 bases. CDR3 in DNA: TGTGCCAGCAGTGGAGGGACAGGAAGAAATGAAAAACTGTTTTTT. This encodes CASSGGTGRNEKLFF.

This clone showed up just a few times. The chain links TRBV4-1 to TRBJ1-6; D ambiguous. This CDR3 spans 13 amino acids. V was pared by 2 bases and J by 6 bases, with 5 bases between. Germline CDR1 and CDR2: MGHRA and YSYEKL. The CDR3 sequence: CASSQSPNSPLHF. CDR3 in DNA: TGCGCCAGCAGCCAATCCCCTAATTCACCCCTCCACTTT.

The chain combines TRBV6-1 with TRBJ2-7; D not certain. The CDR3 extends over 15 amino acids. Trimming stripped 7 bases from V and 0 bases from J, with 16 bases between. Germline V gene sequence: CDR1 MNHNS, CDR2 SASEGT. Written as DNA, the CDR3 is TGTGCCAGCACTATAAATCCGAAAAGCTCCTACGAGCAGTACTTC. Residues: CASTINPKSSYEQYF.

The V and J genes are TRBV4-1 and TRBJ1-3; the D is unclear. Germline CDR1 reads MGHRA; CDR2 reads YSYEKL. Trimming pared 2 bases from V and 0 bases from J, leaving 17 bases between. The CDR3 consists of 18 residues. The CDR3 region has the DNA TGCGCCAGCAGCCAACGGGGAAAGGCAAGTACCTCTGGAAACACCATATATTTT. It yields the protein CASSQRGKASTSGNTIYF.

The CDR3 DNA reads as TGTGCCAGCAGAGATCCCGGGACTGACTCTTATGGCTACACCTTC. As protein: CASRDPGTDSYGYTF. The chain recombines TRBV6-5 with TRBJ1-2, with TRBD1 as a possible D gene (5 bases). V shed 6 bases and J shed 5 bases, with 19 bases lying between them. The CDR3 has 15 residues. From germline, CDR1 is MNHEY and CDR2 SVGAGI.

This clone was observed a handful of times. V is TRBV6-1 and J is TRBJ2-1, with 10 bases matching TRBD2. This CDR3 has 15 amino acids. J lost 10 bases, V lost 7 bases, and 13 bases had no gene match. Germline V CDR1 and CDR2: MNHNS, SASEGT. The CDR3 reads CASTVGLAGAQEQFF. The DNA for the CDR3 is TGTGCCAGCACCGTGGGGCTAGCGGGGGCGCAGGAGCAGTTCTTC.

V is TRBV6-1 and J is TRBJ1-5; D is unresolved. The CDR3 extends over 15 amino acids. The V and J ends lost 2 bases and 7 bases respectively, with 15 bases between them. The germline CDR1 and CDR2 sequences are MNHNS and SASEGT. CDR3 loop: CASSERGRERQPQHF. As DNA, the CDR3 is TGTGCCAGCAGTGAACGTGGTAGGGAGAGGCAGCCCCAGCATTTT.

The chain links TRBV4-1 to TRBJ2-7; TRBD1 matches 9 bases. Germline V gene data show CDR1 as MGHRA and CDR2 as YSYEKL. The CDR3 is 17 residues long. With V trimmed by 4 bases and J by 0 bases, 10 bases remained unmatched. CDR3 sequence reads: CASSLTWVQGASYEQYF. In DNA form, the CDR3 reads TGCGCCAGCAGCCTTACCTGGGTACAGGGGGCCTCCTACGAGCAGTACTTC.

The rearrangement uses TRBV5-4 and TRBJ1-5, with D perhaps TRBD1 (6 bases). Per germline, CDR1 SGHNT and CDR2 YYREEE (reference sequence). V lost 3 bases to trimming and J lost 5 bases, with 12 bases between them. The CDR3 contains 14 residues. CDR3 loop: CASSSQGIDQPQHF. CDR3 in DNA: TGTGCCAGCAGCTCCCAGGGGATTGATCAGCCCCAGCATTTT.

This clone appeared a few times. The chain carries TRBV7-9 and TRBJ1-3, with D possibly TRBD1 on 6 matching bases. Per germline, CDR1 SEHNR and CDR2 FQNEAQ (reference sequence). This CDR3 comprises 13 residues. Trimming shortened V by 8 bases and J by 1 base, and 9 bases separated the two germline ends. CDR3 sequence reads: CASRTASGNTIYF. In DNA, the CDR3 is TGTGCCAGCCGGACAGCTTCTGGAAACACCATATATTTT.

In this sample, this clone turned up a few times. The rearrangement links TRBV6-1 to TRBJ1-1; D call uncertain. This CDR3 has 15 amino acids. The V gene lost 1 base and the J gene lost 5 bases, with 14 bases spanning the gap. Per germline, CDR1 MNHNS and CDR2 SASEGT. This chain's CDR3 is CASSEGPGRRTEAFF. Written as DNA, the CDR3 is TGTGCCAGCAGTGAAGGACCAGGCCGTCGGACTGAAGCTTTCTTT.

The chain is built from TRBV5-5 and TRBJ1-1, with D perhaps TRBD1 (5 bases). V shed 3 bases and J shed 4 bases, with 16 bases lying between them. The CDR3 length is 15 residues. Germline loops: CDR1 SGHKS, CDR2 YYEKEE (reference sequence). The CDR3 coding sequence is TGTGCCAGCAGCTGGAAAGCTCAGGGTAGCACTGAAGCTTTCTTT. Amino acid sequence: CASSWKAQGSTEAFF.

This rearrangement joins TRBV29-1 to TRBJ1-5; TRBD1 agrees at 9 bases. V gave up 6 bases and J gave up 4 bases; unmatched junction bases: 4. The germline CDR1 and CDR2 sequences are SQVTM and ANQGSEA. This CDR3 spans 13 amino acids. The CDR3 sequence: CSVGQGMNQPQHF. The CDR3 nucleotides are TGCAGCGTGGGACAGGGTATGAATCAGCCCCAGCATTTT.